The rows below give T cell receptor beta chains drawn from one sample of a study of patients and donors after allogeneic stem cell transplantation. TCRdb fed the RT-PCR reads into MiXCR, producing one record per CDR3 protein. Counted here are 150,000 to 250,000 distinct CDR3 sequences, 41% occurring once; the ten biggest clones make up 25% to 35%. Sequencing used blood, either unsorted or a sorted T cell fraction (not recorded which). These receptors were taken from a human donor who was either an allogeneic HSCT recipient or a stem cell or donor lymphocyte infusion donor (not recorded which). It is not recorded whose cells these are; they may come from a transplant donor. Each CDR3 is given with its conserved first and last residue. The D gene is left open where the match is weak. Expanded clones get a size class; other rows say once, few or many, or leave the size out.

V	J	D	size	CDR3	DNA
TRBV9	TRBJ2-1	NA	NA	CASSARPNEQFF	TGTGCCAGCAGCGCCCGTCCTAATGAGCAGTTCTTC
TRBV20-1	TRBJ2-1	TRBD2	NA	CSVSLGLAGKIGEQFF	TGCAGTGTTAGCTTGGGACTAGCGGGAAAGATAGGTGAGCAGTTCTTC
TRBV6-6	TRBJ2-5	NA	few	CASSYSLTGLETQYF	TGTGCCAGCAGTTACTCGCTGACAGGCCTTGAGACCCAGTACTTC
TRBV6-5	TRBJ2-5	NA	few	CASSYSRHKQETQYF	TGTGCCAGCAGTTATTCGCGACACAAACAAGAGACCCAGTACTTC
TRBV30	TRBJ1-1	TRBD1	NA	CAWSGTGGRTEAFF	TGTGCCTGGAGTGGGACAGGGGGTCGGACTGAAGCTTTCTTT
TRBV7-3	TRBJ2-1	NA	NA	CASSPGRGYNEQFF	TGTGCCAGCAGCCCCGGACGGGGATACAATGAGCAGTTCTTC
TRBV4-3	TRBJ2-3	NA	NA	CASSQDLVVESTDTQYF	TGCGCCAGCAGCCAAGATCTTGTGGTAGAGAGCACAGATACGCAGTATTTT
TRBV9	TRBJ2-7	TRBD2	NA	CASSPGTSSTHEQYF	TGTGCCAGCAGCCCAGGGACTAGCTCTACCCACGAGCAGTACTTC
TRBV4-3	TRBJ1-3	TRBD1	few	CASSQVTGGSGNTIYF	TGCGCCAGCAGCCAAGTAACAGGGGGCTCTGGAAACACCATATATTTT
TRBV18	TRBJ2-1	NA	few	CASSPRNKDFNEQFF	TGTGCCAGCTCACCACGTAATAAAGACTTCAATGAGCAGTTCTTC
TRBV11-2	TRBJ1-1	TRBD1	few	CASSRLGTGGLNTEAFF	TGTGCCAGCAGCCGCCTTGGGACAGGGGGTTTGAACACTGAAGCTTTCTTT
TRBV2	TRBJ1-5	NA	NA	CASKRAIGHGQPQHF	TGTGCCAGCAAAAGAGCCATAGGACACGGACAGCCCCAGCATTTT
TRBV20-1	TRBJ2-2	TRBD2	NA	CSARRSGRVNTGELFF	TGCAGTGCTAGACGGAGCGGGAGGGTCAACACCGGGGAGCTGTTTTTT
TRBV3-1	TRBJ2-7	TRBD2	NA	CASSQEGLGSGEEQYF	TGTGCCAGCAGCCAAGAGGGACTAGGGTCAGGTGAGGAGCAGTACTTC
TRBV6-2/TRBV6-3	TRBJ2-1	NA	few	CASREDSGNEQFF	TGTGCCAGCAGGGAGGATAGCGGCAATGAGCAGTTCTTC
TRBV9	TRBJ1-1	NA	NA	CASSVVSVGGSTEAFF	TGTGCCAGCAGCGTAGTCTCCGTTGGGGGGAGTACTGAAGCTTTCTTT
TRBV7-9	TRBJ2-1	TRBD2	NA	CASRLAGVIHNEQFF	TGTGCCAGCAGACTAGCGGGAGTTATCCACAATGAGCAGTTCTTC
TRBV28	TRBJ1-1	NA	NA	CASSFGEPGIAEAFF	TGTGCCAGCAGTTTTGGGGAGCCAGGGATCGCTGAAGCTTTCTTT
TRBV9	TRBJ1-5	NA	NA	CASSVGSEGQPQHF	TGTGCCAGCAGCGTAGGGTCGGAGGGACAGCCCCAGCATTTT
TRBV7-2	TRBJ1-3	NA	few	CASSSRDTRENF	TGTGCCAGCAGCTCCAGGGACACCCGAGAAAATTTT